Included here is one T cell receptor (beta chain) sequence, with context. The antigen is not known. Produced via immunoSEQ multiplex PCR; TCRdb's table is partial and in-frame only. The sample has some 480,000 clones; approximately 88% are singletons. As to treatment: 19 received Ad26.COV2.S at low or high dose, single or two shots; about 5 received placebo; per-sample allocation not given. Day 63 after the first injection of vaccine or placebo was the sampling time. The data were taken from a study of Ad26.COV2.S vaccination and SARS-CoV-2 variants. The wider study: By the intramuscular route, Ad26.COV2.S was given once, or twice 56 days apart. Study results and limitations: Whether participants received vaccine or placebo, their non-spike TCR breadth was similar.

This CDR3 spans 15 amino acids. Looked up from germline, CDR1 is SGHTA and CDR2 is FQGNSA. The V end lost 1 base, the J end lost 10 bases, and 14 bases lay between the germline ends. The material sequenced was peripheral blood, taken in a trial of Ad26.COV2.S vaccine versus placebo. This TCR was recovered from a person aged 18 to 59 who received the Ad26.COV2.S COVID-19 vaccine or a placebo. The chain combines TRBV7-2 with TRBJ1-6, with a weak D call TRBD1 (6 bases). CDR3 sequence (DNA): TGTGCCAGCAGCTTAGATCGGGGACATAGGTCACCCCTCCACTTT. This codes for CASSLDRGHRSPLHF.